The clone carrying this TCR beta chain was detected once. The sample comes from a study of blood T cell repertoires in COVID-19. Study information: Acute and convalescent COVID-19 specimens originated in the United States, Italy and Spain. In each case, the material was cDNA or gDNA derived from T cells, B-cell-depleted T cells, or PBMCs.

The assay was immunoSEQ multiplex PCR, and TCRdb's table has in-frame clones only and misses some. The data hold about 80,000 clones, with approximately 85% observed a single time. The CDR3 has 15 residues. Deletions cut 1 base from V and 6 bases from J, with 14 bases between. Germline lookup yields CDR1 SGHRS and CDR2 YFSETQ. The chain employs TRBV5-1 and TRBJ2-1; tentatively, D is TRBD2 (6 bases). This sequence was found in a man in his fifties or sixties with COVID-19, enrolled during active disease. Specimen: peripheral blood. CDR3 amino acids: CASSLSGDGGNEQFF. As DNA, the CDR3 is TGCGCCAGCAGCTTGTCGGGGGACGGTGGCAATGAGCAGTTCTTC.